The 21 T cell receptor beta chains reported below all come from one sample, sequenced in a study of shared clonotypes between healthy human individuals. Profiling relied on immunoSEQ multiplex PCR, and the TCRdb table lists in-frame clones only, not all of them. The sample contains some 2,000,000 clones, approximately 95% of which appear only once. Sequenced material: naive CD4+ T cells sorted from blood. Documented subset: CD45RA+ positively selected. These receptors all stem from a young man in good health.

On this clone itself: The same CDR3 also results from other DNA sequences found in this sample. The V gene is TRBV20-1, the J gene TRBJ2-3; unclear D gene. Germline V lookup: CDR1 DFQATT, CDR2 SNEGSKA (reference sequence). Trimming took off 5 bases at V and 1 base at J, with 4 bases between the two ends. The CDR3 has 11 amino acids. The CDR3 reads CSALGTDTQYF. CDR3 DNA sequence: TGCAGTGCTCTCGGCACAGATACGCAGTATTTT.

V and J are TRBV21-1 and TRBJ2-5; the DNA was not compared with TRBD1, the D call given in the table. The DNA end is a closer match to TRBJ2-7, so the J assignment may be wrong. TRBV21-1 has pseudogene status. The length of the CDR3 is 14 residues. CDR3 sequence (DNA): TGTGCCAGCAGCAGTGACAGGCTTTTCTACGAGCAGTACTTC. It codes for CASSSDRLFYEQYF.

J is TRBJ2-5 and V is TRBV5-4; 10 bases fit TRBD2. V dropped 0 bases and J dropped 4; count of bases not matched to a gene: 9. Germline V gene data show CDR1 as SGHNT and CDR2 as YYREEE (reference sequence). CDR3 length equals 17 residues. CDR3 nucleotides: TGTGCCAGCAGCTTGGAGTTAGGGCTAGCGGGAGCAGAGACCCAGTACTTC. It specifies CASSLELGLAGAETQYF.

The rearrangement joins TRBV6-1 to TRBJ2-5, with 7 bases fitting TRBD2. Germline lookup yields CDR1 MNHNS and CDR2 SASEGT. After removal of 8 bases from V and 0 bases from J, the junction contained 12 bases not matched to a gene. The CDR3 has 16 residues. This CDR3 reads CASRGGGTPYQETQYF. For the CDR3, the DNA is TGTGCCAGCCGTGGGGGGGGGACTCCGTACCAAGAGACCCAGTACTTC.

This chain links TRBV7-9 with TRBJ2-5, with 8 positions matching TRBD1. Germline V gene lookup returns CDR1 SEHNR and CDR2 FQNEAQ (reference sequence). The CDR3 spans 17 residues. Trimming at V came to 3 bases and at J to 5 bases, leaving 14 bases not matched to a gene. CDR3 DNA: TGTGCCAGCAGCTTCGGCCGACAGGGGCGCACGGAGGAGACCCAGTACTTC. Translating it yields CASSFGRQGRTEETQYF.

The CDR3 protein is CASSNEGFGAFF. In DNA form, the CDR3 reads TGCGCCAGCAGCAACGAGGGGTTCGGCGCTTTCTTT. The rearrangement uses TRBV5-1 and TRBJ1-1, with a possible D match to TRBD1 (5 bases). This CDR3 region has 12 residues. Between the trimmed V and J ends, which lost 4 bases and 11 bases, there was a span of 15 bases. Germline V gene lookup returns CDR1 SGHRS and CDR2 YFSETQ.

The chain uses TRBV19 and TRBJ1-6, with TRBD1 matching over 8 bases. V gave up 5 bases and J gave up 6 bases; unmatched junction bases: 9. In germline, CDR1 is LNHDA, CDR2 SQIVND (reference sequence). The CDR3 extends over 16 amino acids. CDR3 in amino acids: CASSVTGGNSNSPLHF. The CDR3 DNA reads TGTGCCAGTAGTGTTACAGGGGGTAATTCTAATTCACCCCTCCACTTT.

V and J are TRBV5-1 and TRBJ1-4; 11 nucleotides align to TRBD1. With 4 bases clipped from V and 8 bases from J, the junction kept 7 bases outside the gene matches. Germline V gene data show CDR1 as SGHRS and CDR2 as YFSETQ. The CDR3 length is 15 residues. CDR3 amino acids: CASSTGRTGGEKLFF. CDR3 DNA: TGCGCCAGCAGCACAGGTCGGACAGGGGGCGAAAAACTGTTTTTT. Using reference TRBV5-1 and TRBJ1-4 for the parts outside the CDR3, the full variable domain is KAGVTQTPRYLIKTRGQQVTLSCSPISGHRSVSWYQQTPGQGLQFLFEYFSETQRNKGNFPGRFSGRQFSNSRSEMNVSTLELGDSALYLCASSTGRTGGEKLFFGSGTQLSVL.

This clone is a singleton in its sample. In DNA, the CDR3 is TGCAGCGTTGGAGGGCTTAGGGAACAGCCCCAGCATTTT. Protein product: CSVGGLREQPQHF. The rearrangement uses TRBV29-1 and TRBJ1-5; D unclear. Deletions cut 4 bases from V and 7 bases from J, with 14 bases between. CDR3 length: 13 residues. Germline loops: CDR1 SQVTM, CDR2 ANQGSEA.

This chain joins TRBV5-6 and TRBJ1-2; a possible D gene is TRBD1 (5 bases). CDR1 is SGHDT and CDR2 is YYEEEE in the germline V gene. V lost 4 bases and J 5 bases, leaving 18 bases between the germline ends. The CDR3 covers 15 residues. Here the CDR3 DNA reads TGTGCCAGCAGCGATAGCGTCGGGGGGTTTTATGGCTACACCTTC. It codes for CASSDSVGGFYGYTF.

Remarks on this clone: Possible read error: a much larger clone is one base away. The chain recombines TRBV30 with TRBJ1-1; D is perhaps TRBD1 (6 bases). The CDR3 is 13 residues long. The germline V and J ends were trimmed by 4 bases and 1 base, with 10 bases remaining between them. In germline, CDR1 is GTSNPN, CDR2 SVGIG (reference sequence). As DNA, the CDR3 is TGTGCCTGGACCCGGACAGCGAACACTGAAGCTTTCTTT. Translating it yields CAWTRTANTEAFF. The whole variable domain, remainder taken from reference TRBV30 and TRBJ1-1, is SQTIHQWPATLVQPVGSPLSLECTVEGTSNPNLYWYRQAAGRGLQLLFYSVGIGQISSEVPQNLSASRPQDRQFILSSKKLLLSDSGFYLCAWTRTANTEAFFGQGTRLTVV.

The genes are TRBV28 and TRBJ2-1, with a weak D call TRBD2 (6 bases). This CDR3 is built from 14 residues. V was shortened by 6 bases and J by 6 bases, with 15 bases between the two germline ends. CDR1 and CDR2 (germline): MDHEN, SYDVKM. DNA for the CDR3: TGTGCCAGCAGGCGACTAGAGGACGGCAATGAGCAGTTCTTC. Translation gives CASRRLEDGNEQFF.

The V call is TRBV6-1, the J call TRBJ1-6, with D uncertain. The ends were cut back, 4 bases at V and 3 bases at J, with 7 bases in the middle. CDR1 is MNHNS and CDR2 is SASEGT in the germline V gene. The CDR3 totals 14 residues. The CDR3 DNA is TGTGCCAGCAGTGGGAGAGTCTATAATTCACCCCTCCACTTT. Translating it yields CASSGRVYNSPLHF.

The genes are TRBV4-3 and TRBJ1-4; D remains unclear. The germline V gene has CDR1 LGHNA and CDR2 YSLEER. Trimming removed 0 bases at V and 7 bases at J, with 15 bases between. The CDR3 consists of 16 residues. The CDR3 nucleotides read TGCGCCAGCAGCCAAGATCTACCCTTATTGGGTGAAAAACTGTTTTTT. This translates into CASSQDLPLLGEKLFF.

The CDR3 loop is CASSPAGWVGETQYF. The CDR3 nucleotides are TGTGCCAGCTCACCCGCAGGGTGGGTCGGGGAGACCCAGTACTTC. The V gene is TRBV18, the J gene TRBJ2-5, with D possibly being TRBD1 (5 bases). The CDR3 is made up of 15 amino acids. The ends were cut back, 3 bases at V and 5 bases at J, with 16 bases in the middle. Germline V gene lookup returns CDR1 KGHSH and CDR2 LQKENI.

This clone was seen only once. The V call is TRBV14, the J call TRBJ1-2; the match to TRBD1 covers 9 bases. The CDR3 is 13 residues long. Germline V CDR1 and CDR2: SGHDN, FVKESK. Trimming cost V 2 bases and J 7 bases; bases outside gene matches: 2. For the CDR3, the DNA is TGTGCCAGCAGCCAAAGGACAGGGGTTGGCTACACCTTC. Translating it yields CASSQRTGVGYTF.

The chain carries TRBV6-1 and TRBJ1-2, with TRBD1 matching 9 bases. The CDR3 has 15 residues. Germline trimming cut 6 bases from V and 4 bases from J; bases unmatched to any gene: 9. In germline, CDR1 is MNHNS, CDR2 SASEGT. The CDR3 sequence is CASSPPGTGLYGYTF. In nucleotides, the CDR3 is TGTGCCAGCAGCCCCCCGGGGACAGGGCTCTATGGCTACACCTTC.

The V call is TRBV5-1, the J call TRBJ1-4; 10 bases match TRBD1. V dropped 1 base and J dropped 6; count of bases not matched to a gene: 3. This CDR3 comprises 15 residues. CDR1 and CDR2 (germline): SGHRS, YFSETQ. DNA for the CDR3: TGCGCCAGCAGCTTGCGAGGGACAGGGGATGAAAAACTGTTTTTT. It encodes CASSLRGTGDEKLFF.

This sequence joins TRBV27 and TRBJ1-2; TRBD1 aligns across 7 bases. After removal of 7 bases from V and 6 bases from J, the junction contained 11 bases not matched to a gene. Germline-derived CDR1 and CDR2 are MNHEY and SMNVEV (reference sequence). The CDR3 runs 14 residues. CDR3 DNA sequence: TGTGCCAGCAAGCCCCTCCGGGACAGAGATGGCTACACCTTC. It translates to CASKPLRDRDGYTF.

V usage is TRBV5-1 and J usage is TRBJ2-7; D may be TRBD2 (6 bases). The ends were cut back, 4 bases at V and 3 bases at J, with 14 bases in the middle. Germline V gene lookup returns CDR1 SGHRS and CDR2 YFSETQ. CDR3 length equals 14 residues. This CDR3 reads CASSPGGTFYEQYF. Written as DNA, the CDR3 is TGCGCCAGCAGCCCGGGCGGGACTTTCTACGAGCAGTACTTC.

The chain recombines TRBV2 with TRBJ2-3, with 7 bases matching TRBD1. CDR3 size: 15 residues. Germline CDR1 and CDR2: SNHLY and FYNNEI. The V gene end was trimmed by 5 bases and the J gene end by 1 base; junction bases not matched to a gene: 6. In DNA form, the CDR3 reads TGTGCCAGCAGTAGACAGGGTTTGGGCACAGATACGCAGTATTTT. This codes for CASSRQGLGTDTQYF.